This T cell receptor (beta chain) was found in a study of blood T cell repertoires in COVID-19. Study at large: There were acute and convalescent COVID-19 samples, and they came from the United States, Italy and Spain. PBMCs, B-cell-depleted T cells, or T cells were the source of the cDNA or gDNA that made up the material.

Per germline, CDR1 SGHVS and CDR2 FQNEAQ. The junction had 2 bases not matched to a gene; V was cut back by 5 bases and J by 5 bases. The CDR3 sequence is 14 residues long. Original methodology: It was from reference gene primer amplification that nucleated cell counts were estimated. Method: immunoSEQ multiplex PCR; TCRdb's copy keeps in-frame clones and lacks some. That table supplies the V and J calls and clone size; D and trimming were determined from the DNA. Altogether about 210,000 clones are present, approximately 82% being singletons, with the ten largest covering roughly 12%. The V call is TRBV7-8, the J call TRBJ1-6; 8 bases map to TRBD1. The sequenced sample consisted of peripheral blood. This clonotype was sampled from a woman aged 40 to 50 with acute or convalescent COVID-19. CDR3 loop: CASSPDRDNSPLHF. The CDR3 bases are TGTGCCAGCAGCCCGGACAGGGATAATTCACCCCTCCACTTT.